These 17 T cell receptor beta chains share one sample of origin, sequenced in a study of blood T cells in healthy people across ages. The authors ran a second PCR of 7 to 11 cycles using a sample-barcoded 5' primer and a J-beta primer mix. TCRdb analysed the 5' RACE reads with MiXCR anew, one entry per CDR3 protein. The table has some 1.5 million distinct CDR3 sequences, roughly 30% seen once. The specimen sequenced was blood. The receptors were gathered from a woman in her thirties in good health.

This clonotype was counted only a few times. The chain links TRBV7-9 to TRBJ2-1; D is unclear. The V and J ends lost 4 bases and 10 bases respectively, with 14 bases between them. Germline V gives CDR1 SEHNR, CDR2 FQNEAQ (reference sequence). The CDR3 runs to 13 residues. The DNA of the CDR3 is TGTGCCAGCAGCTCCCCTTTAGTGGGGGAGCAGTTCTTC. Its protein product is CASSSPLVGEQFF. The full variable domain, completed using reference TRBV7-9 and TRBJ2-1, is DTGVSQNPRHKITKRGQNVTFRCDPISEHNRLYWYRQTLGQGPEFLTYFQNEAQLEKSRLLSDRFSAERPKGSFSTLEIQRTEQGDSAMYLCASSSPLVGEQFFGPGTRLTVL.

Turning to this clonotype: This likely came from a read error, as a far larger clone is one base away. This chain uses TRBV7-2 with TRBJ1-5; tentatively, D is TRBD1 (6 bases). From germline, CDR1 is SGHTA and CDR2 FQGNSA. V was shortened by 2 bases and J by 6 bases, with 8 bases between the two germline ends. The CDR3 extends over 13 amino acids. DNA for the CDR3: TGTGCCAGCAGCTTAACAGGGTGTCAGCCCCAGCATTTT. Amino acids: CASSLTGCQPQHF.

This sequence joins TRBV28 and TRBJ1-4, with D maybe TRBD1 (5 bases). Trimming removed 6 bases at V and 4 bases at J, with 9 bases between. The CDR3 runs to 13 residues. The V gene's germline CDR1 is MDHEN and CDR2 SYDVKM. This chain's CDR3 is CASRPGNNEKLFF. DNA for the CDR3: TGTGCCAGCAGGCCAGGGAATAATGAAAAACTGTTTTTT.

To note about this clonotype: This could be a read error, since a much larger clone is one nucleotide away. V and J are TRBV18 and TRBJ2-1, with no clear D. The CDR3 consists of 14 residues. Trimming removed 3 bases at V and 10 bases at J, with 16 bases between. The germline gives CDR1 KGHSH, CDR2 LQKENI. CDR3 DNA: TGTGCCAGCTCACCTTCCCACGGAACTTACGAGCAGTTCTTC. It yields the protein CASSPSHGTYEQFF.

The sample holds a few counts of this clonotype. The genes are TRBV7-2 and TRBJ2-7, with a tentative D call TRBD2 (6 bases). Trimming removed 2 bases at V and 1 base at J, with 24 bases between. CDR3 size: 19 residues. Germline lookup yields CDR1 SGHTA and CDR2 FQGNSA. The CDR3 DNA follows: TGTGCCAGCAGCTTATTCTATTCAGGAGGGCCAATGATATCCTACGAGCAGTACTTC. This encodes CASSLFYSGGPMISYEQYF.

The rearrangement joins TRBV11-2 to TRBJ1-6; no clear D. The germline V gene encodes CDR1 SGHAT and CDR2 FQNNGV. The CDR3 length is 14 residues. Trimming took 1 base from V and 7 from J, leaving 8 bases between them. For the CDR3, the DNA is TGTGCCAGCAGCTTAGCGGGATGCAATTCACCCCTCCACTTT. It codes for CASSLAGCNSPLHF.

This clonotype was seen more than once but under ten times. J is TRBJ1-1 and V is TRBV18, with 8 nucleotides matching TRBD1. The CDR3 covers 16 residues. The trim removed 6 bases at V and 6 bases at J, leaving 15 bases unmatched. Germline CDR1 is KGHSH and CDR2 is LQKENI. CDR3 amino acids: CASSLTPLDRGPEAFF. The CDR3 bases are TGTGCCAGCTCCCTCACCCCGCTTGACAGGGGTCCTGAAGCTTTCTTT.

The chain combines TRBV29-1 with TRBJ2-1, with 8 bases that match TRBD2. The ends lost 6 bases at V and 4 bases at J; junction bases unmatched: 8. Germline values: CDR1 SQVTM, CDR2 ANQGSEA. This CDR3 is built from 14 residues. The CDR3 loop reads CSVATSADYNEQFF. The CDR3 DNA reads TGCAGCGTCGCGACTAGCGCGGATTACAATGAGCAGTTCTTC.

This clonotype showed up just a few times. The chain has TRBV15 and TRBJ2-1; TRBD1 matches 7 bases. Per the germline V gene, CDR1 is LNHNV and CDR2 is YYDKDF (reference sequence). This CDR3 has 13 amino acids. V lost 3 bases to trimming and J lost 6 bases; unmatched junction nucleotides: 2. The CDR3 nucleotides read TGTGCCACCAGCAGCGGACAGGTCAATGAGCAGTTCTTC. It is translated as CATSSGQVNEQFF.

This clonotype has a handful of counts. The J gene is TRBJ2-3, the V gene TRBV9; perhaps TRBD2 as D (6 bases). The germline V gene has CDR1 SGDLS and CDR2 YYNGEE. Trimming pared 1 base from V and 4 bases from J, leaving 10 bases between. The CDR3 has 14 amino acids. CDR3 in DNA: TGTGCCAGCAGCGTACACTCGGGAGCAGATACGCAGTATTTT. Translation: CASSVHSGADTQYF.

This clonotype has just a few counts. The chain employs TRBV28 and TRBJ1-2; tentatively, D is TRBD1 (6 bases). V shed 5 bases and J shed 1 base, with 11 bases lying between them. CDR1 and CDR2 (germline): MDHEN, SYDVKM. The CDR3 loop spans 14 amino acids. The CDR3 loop reads CASSGTPLNYGYTF. In nucleotides, the CDR3 is TGTGCCAGCAGTGGGACACCTCTTAACTATGGCTACACCTTC.

This clonotype was seen more than once but under ten times. The J gene is TRBJ2-1, the V gene TRBV6-5, with TRBD1 matching over 7 bases. The CDR3 loop spans 13 amino acids. From germline, CDR1 is MNHEY and CDR2 SVGAGI. J gave up 2 bases and V 10 bases, and 5 bases lay outside the gene matches. The CDR3 loop reads CATRQGTYNEQFF. The CDR3 DNA reads TGTGCCACCAGACAGGGAACCTACAATGAGCAGTTCTTC.

The rearrangement uses TRBV12-3 or TRBV12-4 and TRBJ1-1; a weak D match, TRBD1 (6 bases). This CDR3 has 14 residues. Deletions cut 3 bases from V and 3 bases from J, with 11 bases between. This CDR3 reads CASSFSGTYTEAFF. The CDR3 nucleotides are TGTGCCAGCAGTTTTTCCGGGACATACACTGAAGCTTTCTTT.

This clonotype has just a few counts. This rearrangement joins TRBV21-1 to TRBJ2-7; TRBD1, the table's D call, was not compared with the DNA. TRBV21-1 is tagged as a pseudogene. The length of the CDR3 is 18 residues. CDR3 sequence: CASSTVRPLGAAPSEQYF. The CDR3 bases are TGTGCCAGCAGCACCGTCCGCCCTCTGGGGGCGGCCCCCTCCGAGCAGTACTTC.

J is TRBJ1-5 and V is TRBV15; D is possibly TRBD1 (6 bases). The CDR3 runs to 15 residues. Germline V gene lookup returns CDR1 LNHNV and CDR2 YYDKDF (reference sequence). With 1 base removed from V and 6 bases from J, the gap between germline ends came to 13 bases. CDR3 sequence reads: CATSRVGAVPQPQHF. The CDR3 nucleotides read TGTGCCACCAGCAGAGTGGGGGCAGTTCCTCAGCCCCAGCATTTT.

This clonotype came up many times. This sequence joins TRBV3-1 and TRBJ2-7; D may be TRBD2 (6 bases). Germline lookup yields CDR1 LGHDT and CDR2 YNNKEL (reference sequence). The CDR3 sequence is 13 residues long. V was trimmed by 0 bases and J by 5 bases, leaving 8 bases between them. The CDR3: CASSQEGGNEQYF. CDR3 nucleotides: TGTGCCAGCAGCCAAGAAGGAGGGAACGAGCAGTACTTC.

The table lists this clonotype with a few counts. DNA of the CDR3: TGTGCCAGCAGTGAACCCGCAGGGGGCTCCTACGAGCAGTACTTC. Translated, it gives CASSEPAGGSYEQYF. V is TRBV2 and J is TRBJ2-7; 7 nucleotides match TRBD1. The CDR3 extends over 15 amino acids. Looked up from germline, CDR1 is SNHLY and CDR2 is FYNNEI. The V gene end was trimmed by 2 bases and the J gene end by 0 bases; junction bases not matched to a gene: 4.